This T cell receptor beta chain is drawn from a study of cytomegalovirus exposure and HLA in healthy donors. PCR amplification relied on 60 Vbeta primers (plus 13 Jbeta primers). Data came from immunoSEQ multiplex PCR; TCRdb stores just in-frame clones and leaves some out. The sample lists around 95,000 clones; about 85% were seen once. Germline V gene sequence: CDR1 KGHSH, CDR2 LQKENI. The length of the CDR3 is 15 residues. V dropped 3 bases and J dropped 1 base, with 12 bases sitting between them. This sequence originates from a female donor in good health and CMV-seropositive. The chain is built from TRBV18 and TRBJ1-1; the D is unclear. What was sequenced was PBMCs. CDR3 amino acids: CASSPVPGWNTEAFF. CDR3 in DNA: TGTGCCAGCTCACCGGTACCGGGGTGGAACACTGAAGCTTTCTTT.